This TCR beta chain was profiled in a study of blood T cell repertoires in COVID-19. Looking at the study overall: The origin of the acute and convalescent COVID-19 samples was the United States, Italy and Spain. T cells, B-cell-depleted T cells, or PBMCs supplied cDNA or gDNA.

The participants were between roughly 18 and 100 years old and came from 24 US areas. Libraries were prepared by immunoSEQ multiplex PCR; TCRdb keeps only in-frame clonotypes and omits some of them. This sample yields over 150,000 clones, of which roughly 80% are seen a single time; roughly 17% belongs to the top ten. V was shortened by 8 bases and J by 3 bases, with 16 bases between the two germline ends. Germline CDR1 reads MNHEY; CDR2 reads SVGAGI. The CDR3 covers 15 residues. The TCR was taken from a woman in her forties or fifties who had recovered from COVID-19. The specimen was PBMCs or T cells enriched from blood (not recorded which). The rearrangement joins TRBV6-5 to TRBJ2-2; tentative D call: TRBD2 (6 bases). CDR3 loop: CASLYGLAYTGELFF. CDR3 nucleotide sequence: TGTGCCAGCCTCTACGGGCTAGCGTACACCGGGGAGCTGTTTTTT.